This TCR beta chain was found in a study of blood T cell repertoires in COVID-19. Authors' methods: Quantification of nucleated cells was approximated via reference gene primer amplification. Method: immunoSEQ multiplex PCR; TCRdb's copy keeps in-frame clones and lacks some. The D gene and trimming were derived from the DNA, and the V and J assignments and clone size from that table. The sample consists of more than 200,000 clones, around 82% of them appearing once. This CDR3 has 14 amino acids. Trimming cost V 6 bases and J 7 bases, with 18 bases left between them. Germline V gives CDR1 SGHTA, CDR2 FQGTGA. This clone has a single count. The age range of participants was 18 to 89 years, with residence in about 25 US areas. Which cohort a participant joined came from the clinical history participants gave.

This rearrangement joins TRBV7-3 to TRBJ2-5; maybe TRBD1 (5 bases). This receptor was obtained from a man aged 30-40 years with acute COVID-19. The sample taken for sequencing was PBMCs or T cells enriched from blood (not recorded which). This CDR3 is CASSPGQSLGTQYF. CDR3 bases: TGTGCCAGCAGTCCAGGGCAGTCACTCGGGACCCAGTACTTC.